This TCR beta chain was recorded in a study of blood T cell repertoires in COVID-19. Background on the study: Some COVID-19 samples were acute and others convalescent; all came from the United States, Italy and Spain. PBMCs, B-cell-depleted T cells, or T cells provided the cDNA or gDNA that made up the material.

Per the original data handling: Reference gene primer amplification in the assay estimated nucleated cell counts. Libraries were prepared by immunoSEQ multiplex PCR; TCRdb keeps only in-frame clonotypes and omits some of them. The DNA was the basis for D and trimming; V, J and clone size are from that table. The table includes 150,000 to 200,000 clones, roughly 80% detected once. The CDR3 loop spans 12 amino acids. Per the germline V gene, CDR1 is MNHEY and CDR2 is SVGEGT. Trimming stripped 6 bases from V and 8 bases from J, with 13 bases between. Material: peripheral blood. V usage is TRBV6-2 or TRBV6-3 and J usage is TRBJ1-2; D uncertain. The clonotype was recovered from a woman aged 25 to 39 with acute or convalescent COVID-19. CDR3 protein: CASSRGFQGYTF. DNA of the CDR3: TGTGCCAGCAGCCGAGGTTTTCAGGGCTACACCTTC.